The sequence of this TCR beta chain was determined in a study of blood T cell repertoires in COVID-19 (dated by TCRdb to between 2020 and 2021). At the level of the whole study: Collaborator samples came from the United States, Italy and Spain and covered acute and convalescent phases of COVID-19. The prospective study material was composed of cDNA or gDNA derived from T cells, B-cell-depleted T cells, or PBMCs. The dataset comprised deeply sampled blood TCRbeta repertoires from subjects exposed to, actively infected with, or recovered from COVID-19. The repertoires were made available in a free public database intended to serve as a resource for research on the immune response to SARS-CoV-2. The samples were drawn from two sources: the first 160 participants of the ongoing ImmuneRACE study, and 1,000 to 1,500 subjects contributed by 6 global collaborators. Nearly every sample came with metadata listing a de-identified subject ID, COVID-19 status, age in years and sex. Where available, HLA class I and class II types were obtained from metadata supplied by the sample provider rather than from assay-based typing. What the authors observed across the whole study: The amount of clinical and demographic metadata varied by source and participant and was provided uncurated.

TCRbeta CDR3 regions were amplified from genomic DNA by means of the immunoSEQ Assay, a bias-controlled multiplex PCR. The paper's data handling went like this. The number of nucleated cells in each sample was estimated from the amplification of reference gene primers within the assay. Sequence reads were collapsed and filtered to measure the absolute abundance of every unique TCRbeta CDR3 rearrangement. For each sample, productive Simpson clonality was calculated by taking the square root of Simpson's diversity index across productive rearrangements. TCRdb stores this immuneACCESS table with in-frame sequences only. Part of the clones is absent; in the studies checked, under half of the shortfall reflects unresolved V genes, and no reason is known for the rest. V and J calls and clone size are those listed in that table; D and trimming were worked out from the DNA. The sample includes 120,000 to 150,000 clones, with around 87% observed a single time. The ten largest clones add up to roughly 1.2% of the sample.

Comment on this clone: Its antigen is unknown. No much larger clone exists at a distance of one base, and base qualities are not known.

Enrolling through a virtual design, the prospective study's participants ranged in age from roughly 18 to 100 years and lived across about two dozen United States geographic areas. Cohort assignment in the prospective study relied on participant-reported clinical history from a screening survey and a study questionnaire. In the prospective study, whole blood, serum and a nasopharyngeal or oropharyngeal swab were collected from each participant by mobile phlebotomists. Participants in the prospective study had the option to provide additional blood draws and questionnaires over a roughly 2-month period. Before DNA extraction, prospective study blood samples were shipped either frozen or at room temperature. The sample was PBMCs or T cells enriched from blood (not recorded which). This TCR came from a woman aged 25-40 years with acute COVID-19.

The nucleotide sequence is given as TGTGCCAGCAGCAAAGCAGGGGGACAGGGTCCCCGATTCTATAGCAATCAGCCCCAGCATTTT. The resulting protein is CASSKAGGQGPRFYSNQPQHF. Recombination connected TRBV21-1 to TRBJ1-5; TRBD1, the table's D call, was not compared with the DNA. TRBV21-1 is a documented pseudogene. The CDR3 has 21 amino acids, counting the end cysteine and phenylalanine. Only the CDR3 DNA stays, 63 bases, in frame from base 1.